A single sample is the source of the 30 T cell receptor beta chains below, sequenced in a study of shared clonotypes between healthy human individuals (dated by TCRdb to the early 2020s). The library was generated by the immunoSEQ multiplex PCR assay. TCRdb stores this immuneACCESS table with in-frame sequences only. Part of the clones is absent; in the studies checked, under half of the shortfall reflects unresolved V genes, and no reason is known for the rest. The sample includes over 2 million clones, with 95% observed a single time. Clones ranked in the top ten supply 0.13% of the sample. Specimen: naive CD4+ T cells sorted from blood. The cell subset or site label for this specimen denotes: CD45RA+ positively selected. The receptors originated from a young man in good health.

The J gene is TRBJ1-5, the V gene TRBV10-2; D not certain. V was clipped by 0 bases and J by 2 bases, with 17 bases between them. This CDR3 is built from 18 residues. CDR1 is WSHSY and CDR2 is SAAADI in the germline V gene. CDR3 sequence: CASSESGEIGKGNQPQHF. CDR3 DNA: TGCGCCAGCAGTGAGTCCGGGGAAATTGGGAAGGGCAATCAGCCCCAGCATTTT.

CDR3 DNA sequence: TGTGCCAGCAGCCAAGGGATAAACTCCTACGAGCAGTACTTC. Protein product: CASSQGINSYEQYF. J is TRBJ2-7 and V is TRBV11-3; unclear D gene. Per germline, CDR1 SGHNT and CDR2 YENEEA. This CDR3 region has 14 residues. Trimming left V 5 bases short and J 0 bases short, with 11 bases between.

V gene TRBV6-6 combines with J gene TRBJ2-1, with TRBD2 as a possible D gene (6 bases). The CDR3 has 15 residues. The germline V gene has CDR1 MNHNY and CDR2 SVGAGI (reference sequence). Trimming took 6 bases from V and 9 from J, leaving 21 bases between them. The CDR3 DNA sequence: TGTGCCAGCAGACACACTAGACAGAGGGAGGCTGAGCAGTTCTTC. It specifies CASRHTRQREAEQFF.

In this sample, this clone turned up once. The chain employs TRBV18 and TRBJ2-2; no reliable D call. V dropped 2 bases and J dropped 9 bases, with 16 bases sitting between them. This CDR3 is 15 amino acids long. Germline CDR1 and CDR2: KGHSH and LQKENI. The CDR3 nucleotides read TGTGCCAGCTCACCATCCAGGCCACCCTCCCGGGAGCTGTTTTTT. Its translation is CASSPSRPPSRELFF.

This chain connects TRBV7-9 to TRBJ1-2; TRBD1 might be the D (5 bases). V lost 5 bases, J lost 3 bases, and 25 bases lay in between. Germline values: CDR1 SEHNR, CDR2 FQNEAQ (reference sequence). The CDR3 is 18 amino acids. CDR3 loop: CASSPSPLSGRGYYGYTF. Here the CDR3 DNA reads TGTGCCAGCAGCCCTAGTCCCCTATCCGGACGGGGCTACTATGGCTACACCTTC. Full variable domain (missing parts from reference TRBV7-9 and TRBJ1-2): DTGVSQNPRHKITKRGQNVTFRCDPISEHNRLYWYRQTLGQGPEFLTYFQNEAQLEKSRLLSDRFSAERPKGSFSTLEIQRTEQGDSAMYLCASSPSPLSGRGYYGYTFGSGTRLTVV.

This rearrangement joins TRBV7-8 to TRBJ2-2, with a possible D match to TRBD1 (6 bases). The CDR3 is 13 residues long. Trimming removed 6 bases at V and 7 bases at J, with 12 bases between. Germline CDR1 SGHVS, CDR2 FQNEAQ. The CDR3 DNA reads as TGTGCCAGCAGACAGGACAGTCTCGGGGAGCTGTTTTTT. This encodes CASRQDSLGELFF. Supplemented by reference TRBV7-8 and TRBJ2-2, the full variable domain reads GAGVSQSPRYKVAKRGQDVALRCDPISGHVSLFWYQQALGQGPEFLTYFQNEAQLDKSGLPSDRFFAERPEGSVSTLKIQRTQQEDSAVYLCASRQDSLGELFFGEGSRLTVL.

The chain's CDR3 is CASSQEVYRGPPAQHF. CDR3 DNA sequence: TGCGCCAGCAGCCAAGAAGTTTACAGGGGGCCCCCCGCACAGCATTTT. The chain has TRBV4-3 and TRBJ1-5; 9 nucleotides align to TRBD1. V lost 0 bases, J lost 13 bases, and 13 bases stayed unmatched. Germline V gene sequence: CDR1 LGHNA, CDR2 YSLEER. CDR3 length: 16 amino acids.

This clone was seen ten or more times. The J gene is TRBJ2-2, the V gene TRBV6-5; D possibly corresponds to TRBD2 (5 bases). This CDR3 region has 13 residues. CDR1 is MNHEY, CDR2 SVGAGI, per germline. Trimming left V 11 bases short and J 4 bases short, with 14 bases between. As DNA, the CDR3 is TGTGCCGCCTCGAGGGTAGTCACCGGGGAGCTGTTTTTT. It encodes CAASRVVTGELFF.

The chain is built from TRBV7-8 and TRBJ1-5; maybe TRBD1 (5 bases). The V gene's germline CDR1 is SGHVS and CDR2 FQNEAQ. The CDR3 contains 15 residues. V was trimmed by 3 bases and J by 4 bases, leaving 13 bases between them. CDR3 loop: CASSLERTPNQPQHF. The CDR3 DNA reads TGTGCCAGCAGCTTGGAGCGGACACCTAATCAGCCCCAGCATTTT.

The rearrangement joins TRBV10-2 to TRBJ1-6; D is possibly TRBD1 (5 bases). Trimming took 4 bases from V and 0 from J, leaving 10 bases between them. Germline loops: CDR1 WSHSY, CDR2 SAAADI. The CDR3 runs to 16 residues. CDR3 DNA: TGCGCCAGCAGTGTGGGGGGTCCCTCCTATAATTCACCCCTCCACTTT. This gives the protein CASSVGGPSYNSPLHF.

This chain connects TRBV10-3 to TRBJ2-1, with D tentatively TRBD1 (6 bases). Germline values: CDR1 ENHRY, CDR2 SYGVKD. V was shortened by 3 bases and J by 0 bases, with 18 bases between the two germline ends. The CDR3 runs 18 residues. The CDR3, as DNA: TGTGCCATCAGTGATCGTCCCGGGACATTTAGCTCCTACAATGAGCAGTTCTTC. It codes for CAISDRPGTFSSYNEQFF.

This chain connects TRBV2 to TRBJ2-3, with 10 nucleotides matching TRBD1. Germline assignment: CDR1 SNHLY and CDR2 FYNNEI. This CDR3 spans 14 amino acids. V lost 10 bases and J lost 4; bases outside the gene matches: 8. The CDR3 here is CANNLDRGADTQYF. CDR3 DNA sequence: TGTGCCAACAACTTGGACAGGGGGGCAGATACGCAGTATTTT.

The chain recombines TRBV6-1 with TRBJ1-6; D may be TRBD1 (5 bases). The germline V gene encodes CDR1 MNHNS and CDR2 SASEGT. The CDR3 runs to 17 residues. Trimming pared 1 base from V and 0 bases from J, leaving 10 bases between. DNA of the CDR3: TGTGCCAGCAGTGAAGGCAGGGCGGGCTCCTATAATTCACCCCTCCACTTT. Translating it yields CASSEGRAGSYNSPLHF.

The chain carries TRBV6-1 and TRBJ1-1, with 7 positions matching TRBD1. V shed 2 bases and J 10 bases; nucleotides not matched to a gene: 7. CDR3 length: 13 residues. Germline V gene lookup returns CDR1 MNHNS and CDR2 SASEGT. The CDR3 nucleotides read TGTGCCAGCAGTGAATCTAGGGGGCGCGGAGCTTTCTTT. Translated, it gives CASSESRGRGAFF.

This clone was recorded a few times. This chain links TRBV18 with TRBJ2-2; no reliable D call. The CDR3 runs 15 residues. The germline V and J ends were trimmed by 5 bases and 4 bases, with 14 bases remaining between them. Per germline, CDR1 KGHSH and CDR2 LQKENI. The DNA for the CDR3 is TGTGCCAGCTCATACTGGTTGACGAGCACCGGGGAGCTGTTTTTT. It yields the protein CASSYWLTSTGELFF. The variable domain in full, with the rest retrieved from reference TRBV18 and TRBJ2-2, is NAGVMQNPRHLVRRRGQEARLRCSPMKGHSHVYWYRQLPEEGLKFMVYLQKENIIDESGMPKERFSAEFPKEGPSILRIQQVVRGDSAAYFCASSYWLTSTGELFFGEGSRLTVL.

The rearrangement uses TRBV5-1 and TRBJ2-3, with D maybe TRBD2 (6 bases). Germline loops: CDR1 SGHRS, CDR2 YFSETQ. V was clipped by 5 bases and J by 0 bases, with 16 bases between them. The CDR3 has 16 residues. The CDR3 spells CASRVQPGVSTDTQYF. For the CDR3, the DNA is TGCGCCAGCAGAGTGCAGCCGGGGGTTAGCACAGATACGCAGTATTTT.

In nucleotides, the CDR3 is TGTGCCAGCAGTCTAAAGGGGCATTCACCCCTCCACTTT. Translated, it gives CASSLKGHSPLHF. The rearrangement links TRBV6-5 to TRBJ1-6; D may be TRBD1 (5 bases). In germline, CDR1 is MNHEY, CDR2 SVGAGI. This CDR3 is built from 13 residues. The germline V and J ends were trimmed by 5 bases and 8 bases, with 10 bases remaining between them.

This chain connects TRBV5-6 to TRBJ2-3; D is ambiguous. CDR3 length equals 16 residues. Per germline, CDR1 SGHDT and CDR2 YYEEEE. The V gene lost 1 base and the J gene lost 0 bases, with 12 bases spanning the gap. CDR3 in DNA: TGTGCCAGCAGCTTGCGGCTACCTCCAAGCACAGATACGCAGTATTTT. Translation: CASSLRLPPSTDTQYF.

About this clone: It may be a read error: a sequence one base away is much more abundant. The same CDR3 also results from other DNA sequences found in this sample. This chain links TRBV7-8 with TRBJ2-5; D is unresolved. The germline CDR1 and CDR2 sequences are SGHVS and FQNEAQ. The CDR3 spans 11 residues. Trimming left V 4 bases short and J 1 base short, with 1 base between. CDR3 protein: CASSSQETQYF. In DNA form, the CDR3 reads TGTGCCAGCAGCTCCCAAGAGACCCAGTACTTC.

In this sample, this clone turned up once. This chain uses TRBV7-9 with TRBJ1-1, with a weak D call TRBD1 (5 bases). CDR3 length equals 14 residues. Trimming took 4 bases from V and 6 from J, leaving 15 bases between them. Germline assignment: CDR1 SEHNR and CDR2 FQNEAQ (reference sequence). The CDR3 here is CASSSQGRFAEAFF. The CDR3 DNA reads as TGTGCCAGCAGCTCCCAGGGACGTTTTGCTGAAGCTTTCTTT. Full variable domain (missing parts from reference TRBV7-9 and TRBJ1-1): DTGVSQNPRHKITKRGQNVTFRCDPISEHNRLYWYRQTLGQGPEFLTYFQNEAQLEKSRLLSDRFSAERPKGSFSTLEIQRTEQGDSAMYLCASSSQGRFAEAFFGQGTRLTVV.

This clone was observed once. The CDR3 sequence: CASSFGVDEQFF. The DNA of the CDR3 is TGTGCCAGCAGCTTCGGAGTCGATGAGCAGTTCTTC. The V call is TRBV7-9, the J call TRBJ2-1; D unclear. This CDR3 region has 12 residues. V was trimmed by 3 bases and J by 8 bases, leaving 8 bases between them. Germline-derived CDR1 and CDR2 are SEHNR and FQNEAQ (reference sequence).

The rearrangement uses TRBV11-2 and TRBJ2-2, with 9 bases aligning to TRBD1. Trimming removed 4 bases from V and 4 bases from J; junction bases left unmatched: 4. In germline, CDR1 is SGHAT, CDR2 FQNNGV. The CDR3 is 15 residues long. The CDR3 region has the DNA TGTGCCAGCAGCTCCGGGACAGGGAGCACCGGGGAGCTGTTTTTT. Protein product: CASSSGTGSTGELFF. Variable domain in full (rest from reference TRBV11-2 and TRBJ2-2): EAGVAQSPRYKIIEKRQSVAFWCNPISGHATLYWYQQILGQGPKLLIQFQNNGVVDDSQLPKDRFSAERLKGVDSTLKIQPAKLEDSAVYLCASSSGTGSTGELFFGEGSRLTVL.

Notes on this clone: Other DNA sequences in the sample encode the same CDR3. The V and J genes are TRBV6-5 and TRBJ1-6; D uncertain. Germline V CDR1 and CDR2: MNHEY, SVGAGI. V was clipped by 11 bases and J by 0 bases, with 8 bases between them. The length of the CDR3 is 13 residues. The CDR3 sequence: CASGSSYNSPLHF. Written as DNA, the CDR3 is TGTGCCTCCGGCAGCTCCTATAATTCACCCCTCCACTTT.

This rearrangement joins TRBV5-1 to TRBJ2-7; the D is unclear. Per germline, CDR1 SGHRS and CDR2 YFSETQ. Trimming took 4 bases from V and 2 from J, leaving 13 bases between them. This CDR3 is 14 amino acids long. The CDR3 sequence is CASSPVPPTYEQYF. DNA for the CDR3: TGCGCCAGCAGCCCAGTGCCCCCCACCTACGAGCAGTACTTC.

The chain employs TRBV11-2 and TRBJ1-3, with 7 bases lining up with TRBD1. CDR1 and CDR2 from the germline V gene are SGHAT and FQNNGV. The CDR3 sequence is 13 residues long. V trimming: 5 bases; J trimming: 7 bases; junction bases outside the gene matches: 5. In nucleotides, the CDR3 is TGTGCCAGCAGCACCAGACAGGGTAACACCATATATTTT. Amino acids: CASSTRQGNTIYF.

The V call is TRBV7-2, the J call TRBJ2-1, with TRBD2 matching 11 bases. This CDR3 is built from 17 residues. J lost 7 bases, V lost 4 bases, and 12 bases had no gene match. The germline gives CDR1 SGHTA, CDR2 FQGNSA. The CDR3 DNA reads TGTGCCAGCAGCTCTAGAATAGCGGGAGGGCCCTGGAATGAGCAGTTCTTC. Protein product: CASSSRIAGGPWNEQFF. The entire variable domain, with the rest obtained from reference TRBV7-2 and TRBJ2-1, is as follows: GAGVSQSPSNKVTEKGKDVELRCDPISGHTALYWYRQSLGQGLEFLIYFQGNSAPDKSGLPSDRFSAERTGGSVSTLTIQRTQQEDSAVYLCASSSRIAGGPWNEQFFGPGTRLTVL.

The CDR3 loop is CASSTPPGTSNQPQHF. CDR3 nucleotides: TGTGCCAGTAGTACACCCCCCGGTACGAGCAATCAGCCCCAGCATTTT. The chain employs TRBV19 and TRBJ1-5; D gene unclear. The CDR3 spans 16 residues. The ends were cut back, 4 bases at V and 1 base at J, with 14 bases in the middle. Per the germline V gene, CDR1 is LNHDA and CDR2 is SQIVND (reference sequence).

As concerns this clone: At the DNA level, this CDR3 is encoded by other sequences in the same sample as well. The chain combines TRBV30 with TRBJ1-1, with a tentative D call TRBD1 (6 bases). Germline CDR1 is GTSNPN and CDR2 is SVGIG (reference sequence). V was trimmed by 2 bases and J by 4 bases, leaving 11 bases between them. CDR3 size: 13 residues. The CDR3, as DNA: TGTGCCTGGAGTACACAGGGTAGCACTGAAGCTTTCTTT. It specifies CAWSTQGSTEAFF.

This chain uses TRBV7-2 with TRBJ1-5; D remains unclear. This CDR3 is built from 13 residues. Germline V gene data show CDR1 as SGHTA and CDR2 as FQGNSA. With 3 bases removed from V and 7 bases from J, the gap between germline ends came to 10 bases. The CDR3 spells CASSLGFAQPQHF. CDR3 nucleotide sequence: TGTGCCAGCAGCTTGGGCTTCGCCCAGCCCCAGCATTTT.

J is TRBJ1-1 and V is TRBV10-2; TRBD1 might be the D (6 bases). This CDR3 has 15 residues. Germline V gene sequence: CDR1 WSHSY, CDR2 SAAADI. Trimming took off 3 bases at V and 7 bases at J, with 18 bases between the two ends. The CDR3 DNA follows: TGCGCCAGCAGTGATGGATGGGGGAGGGGGTTTGAAGCTTTCTTT. This encodes CASSDGWGRGFEAFF.